This entry describes one TCR beta chain. What antigen it recognizes has not been identified. No much larger clone exists at a distance of one base, and base qualities are not known. High-throughput TCR beta sequencing profiled peripheral blood CD8+ and CD4+ T cells from healthy donors, Susac syndrome patients and multiple sclerosis patients. The multiple sclerosis controls were treatment-naive patients who had stable or active relapsing-remitting disease and met the revised McDonald criteria. Bulk CD8+ and CD4+ T cells were purified magnetically by negative isolation, whereas CD8+ TEMRA cells were enriched by FACS. Blood was drawn into EDTA tubes, processed within 24 hours, and PBMCs were isolated by density gradient centrifugation. PBMCs destined for TCR sequencing were cryopreserved in liquid nitrogen and later thawed in a 37 °C water bath. The sorted or isolated CD4+, CD8+ and CD8+ TEMRA cells reached a purity of at least 90%.

This specimen belongs to a study of CD8 T cells in Susac syndrome (dated by TCRdb to about 2019). With regard to the full study: Repertoire sequencing was used to test whether CD8+ T cell activation and differentiation in Susac syndrome was antigen driven. The investigation overall reported the following: The study acknowledged that relatively few individuals were included in the TCR sequencing and HLA analysis.

Trimming takes 5 bases from V and 1 base from J, and the germline ends sit 8 bases apart. Taken from the germline V gene (reference sequence), the CDR1 and CDR2 loops are LNHDA and SQIVND. From the cysteine up to the phenylalanine, the CDR3 has a length of 13 residues. Only the CDR3 DNA is retained, 39 bases long and in frame from the first base. RNA was extracted with the RNeasy kit and 0.5 to 1 ug was reverse transcribed using random hexamers. TCR beta CDR3 regions were amplified with the immunoSEQ multiplex PCR assay covering 54 Vbeta and 13 Jbeta segments. To correct PCR amplification bias, a synthetic template baseline was used for both primer optimization and computational correction. The study's processing was this. Reads were annotated to V, D and J genes according to IMGT and were analyzed with immunoSEQ Analyzer, with only productive sequences retained. Clonality was computed as one minus Shannon entropy normalized by log2 of the number of productive unique sequences. For each patient and control, public and private clones were evaluated among the 100 most prevalent clones. Clones were defined as Susac-specific when absent from the healthy and MS cohorts, from fewer than 1,200 published viral clones and from other ImmuneACCESS disease sequences. TCRdb itself trimmed the public reads at Q25 with fastp, ran MiXCR and retained productive beta chains. Identical CDR3 protein sequences are pooled into one entry, listed with their most common genes and DNA. The V and J calls were determined by TCRdb, not by the authors. The table for this sample lists around 180,000 distinct CDR3 sequences; under 95% of them were counted only once. The ten largest account for around 0.09% of the sample.

The TCR comes from a human donor with multiple sclerosis. The sample comprised CD4+ T cells from PBMCs. Here the chain combines TRBV19 and TRBJ1-2; TRBD1 is a weak D gene call, 6 bases matching. The DNA sequence is as follows: TGTGCCAGTAGTCAGGGGTTTAACTATGGCTACACCTTC. Its coded protein is CASSQGFNYGYTF. The full variable domain, with segments outside the CDR3 supplied by the reference TRBV19 and TRBJ1-2 proteins, appears as DGGITQSPKYLFRKEGQNVTLSCEQNLNHDAMYWYRQDPGQGLRLIYYSQIVNDFQKGDIAEGYSVSREKKESFPLTVTSAQKNPTAFYLCASSQGFNYGYTFGSGTRLTVV.